These 29 T cell receptor beta chains were all obtained from the same sample, sequenced in a study of blood T cell repertoires in COVID-19. Assay used: immunoSEQ multiplex PCR; TCRdb lists only in-frame clones, some missing. There are about 370,000 clones in the sample; roughly nine tenths occur only once, and around 2.8% lies in the top ten. Sequencing was done on a sample of peripheral blood. All receptors derive from a woman in her twenties or thirties with COVID-19, enrolled during active disease.

This sequence joins TRBV7-9 and TRBJ2-3; 9 bases are shared with TRBD1. Trimming at V came to 4 bases and at J to 4 bases, leaving 3 bases not matched to a gene. From germline, CDR1 is SEHNR and CDR2 FQNEAQ (reference sequence). CDR3 size: 14 residues. The DNA for the CDR3 is TGTGCCAGCAGCTCTACAGGGGGCCCAGATACGCAGTATTTT. As protein: CASSSTGGPDTQYF.

The chain couples TRBV7-9 to TRBJ2-1; TRBD1 matches at 11 bases. The germline V gene has CDR1 SEHNR and CDR2 FQNEAQ (reference sequence). The CDR3 covers 16 residues. J gave up 8 bases and V 1 base, and 7 bases lay outside the gene matches. The CDR3 sequence: CASSLESLGQGDEQFF. In nucleotides, the CDR3 is TGTGCCAGCAGCTTAGAAAGCCTGGGACAGGGGGATGAGCAGTTCTTC.

The chain employs TRBV11-2 and TRBJ2-7; 11 positions match TRBD2. CDR3 size: 15 residues. Germline loops: CDR1 SGHAT, CDR2 FQNNGV. V was pared by 5 bases and J by 1 base, with 4 bases of the junction left unmatched. CDR3 nucleotides: TGTGCCAGCAGCCATAGACTAGCGGGGTCCTACGAGCAGTACGTC. It encodes CASSHRLAGSYEQYV.

J is TRBJ2-1 and V is TRBV10-3; D might be TRBD1 (5 bases). The germline CDR1 and CDR2 sequences are ENHRY and SYGVKD. The CDR3 spans 15 residues. Trimming left V 3 bases short and J 10 bases short, with 19 bases between. The CDR3: CAISDSDSRLREQFF. As DNA, the CDR3 is TGTGCCATCAGTGACTCCGACAGCCGTCTCAGAGAGCAGTTCTTC.

The chain combines TRBV5-8 with TRBJ1-1, with D perhaps matching TRBD1 (5 bases). The germline V and J ends were trimmed by 0 bases and 5 bases, with 11 bases remaining between them. Germline V gives CDR1 SGHTS, CDR2 YDEGEE. The CDR3 is 14 amino acids. CDR3 nucleotides: TGTGCCAGCAGCTTGGACATCGGGGGGACTGAAGCTTTCTTT. Protein product: CASSLDIGGTEAFF.

The V and J genes are TRBV11-3 and TRBJ2-1, with 8 bases aligning to TRBD2. In germline, CDR1 is SGHNT, CDR2 YENEEA. This CDR3 contains 16 residues. V lost 3 bases and J lost 8; bases outside the gene matches: 12. This CDR3 is CASSFITGGPGDEQFF. The DNA for the CDR3 is TGTGCCAGCAGCTTTATAACGGGAGGGCCGGGAGATGAGCAGTTCTTC. Full variable domain (outside the CDR3, taken from reference TRBV11-3 and TRBJ2-1): EAGVVQSPRYKIIEKKQPVAFWCNPISGHNTLYWYLQNLGQGPELLIRYENEEAVDDSQLPKDRFSAERLKGVDSTLKIQPAELGDSAVYLCASSFITGGPGDEQFFGPGTRLTVL.

This rearrangement joins TRBV7-8 to TRBJ2-1; no reliable D call. Germline V gene data show CDR1 as SGHVS and CDR2 as FQNEAQ. Trimming took 1 base from V and 7 from J, leaving 8 bases between them. This CDR3 is built from 13 residues. The CDR3 loop reads CASSLEMTNEQFF. CDR3 bases: TGTGCCAGCAGCTTAGAGATGACAAATGAGCAGTTCTTC. The full variable domain, with the rest looked up from reference TRBV7-8 and TRBJ2-1, is GAGVSQSPRYKVAKRGQDVALRCDPISGHVSLFWYQQALGQGPEFLTYFQNEAQLDKSGLPSDRFFAERPEGSVSTLKIQRTQQEDSAVYLCASSLEMTNEQFFGPGTRLTVL.

V usage is TRBV2 and J usage is TRBJ1-1; 7 nucleotides agree with TRBD1. This CDR3 comprises 14 residues. V was clipped by 7 bases and J by 0 bases; unmatched bases: 5. The germline V gene encodes CDR1 SNHLY and CDR2 FYNNEI. Here the CDR3 reads CASTGDSLNTEAFF. The CDR3 DNA is TGTGCCAGCACCGGGGACAGCCTGAACACTGAAGCTTTCTTT.

The chain joins TRBV4-1 to TRBJ2-5; the D gene is possibly TRBD2 (6 bases). CDR1 is MGHRA, CDR2 YSYEKL, per germline. The germline V and J ends were trimmed by 0 bases and 3 bases, with 20 bases remaining between them. The CDR3 covers 18 residues. The CDR3 DNA is TGCGCCAGCAGCCAAGAAAAAGATGGGGTCGGGAGAGAAGAGACCCAGTACTTC. Translated, it gives CASSQEKDGVGREETQYF.

In its sample, this clone was seen many times. The rearrangement links TRBV12-3 or TRBV12-4 to TRBJ2-2; D is uncertain. CDR3 length: 12 amino acids. Between the trimmed V and J ends, which lost 7 bases and 4 bases, there was a span of 7 bases. The CDR3 loop reads CASTFSTGELFF. In DNA form, the CDR3 reads TGTGCCAGCACCTTCAGCACCGGGGAGCTGTTTTTT.

The chain employs TRBV4-1 and TRBJ2-5, with D possibly TRBD2 on 6 matching bases. V was shortened by 2 bases and J by 3 bases, with 16 bases between the two germline ends. CDR3 length equals 16 residues. In germline, CDR1 is MGHRA, CDR2 YSYEKL. Here the CDR3 reads CASSQPASSGKETQYF. Written as DNA, the CDR3 is TGCGCCAGCAGCCAACCGGCTAGTAGCGGAAAAGAGACCCAGTACTTC.

The J gene is TRBJ1-2, the V gene TRBV2, with TRBD1 matching 7 bases. The CDR3 contains 13 residues. CDR1 is SNHLY, CDR2 FYNNEI, per germline. Germline trimming cut 1 base from V and 8 bases from J; bases unmatched to any gene: 4. CDR3 in DNA: TGTGCCAGCAGTGAAGGACAGGGCGGGGGCTACACCTTC. Amino acid sequence: CASSEGQGGGYTF.

The chain joins TRBV5-1 to TRBJ2-3; D is perhaps TRBD2 (5 bases). Trimming left V 0 bases short and J 2 bases short, with 10 bases between. Germline V gene sequence: CDR1 SGHRS, CDR2 YFSETQ. The CDR3 has 15 amino acids. CDR3 nucleotides: TGCGCCAGCAGCTTGGGGACCGGGGACACAGATACGCAGTATTTT. Its translation: CASSLGTGDTDTQYF.

The J gene is TRBJ1-3, the V gene TRBV7-2; no clear D. The CDR3 has 14 amino acids. CDR1 and CDR2 from the germline V gene are SGHTA and FQGNSA. Between the trimmed V and J ends, which lost 1 base and 5 bases, there was a span of 9 bases. The CDR3 loop is CASSLVVSRNTIYF. The CDR3 region has the DNA TGTGCCAGCAGCTTAGTCGTTAGCCGAAACACCATATATTTT.

The chain combines TRBV7-9 with TRBJ1-1, with 7 positions matching TRBD1. CDR1 is SEHNR and CDR2 is FQNEAQ in the germline V gene (reference sequence). This CDR3 comprises 17 residues. The V and J ends lost 5 bases and 0 bases, in that order; junction bases with no gene match: 12. The CDR3 reads CASSRSGQSTMNTEAFF. The CDR3 DNA follows: TGTGCCAGCAGCCGTTCGGGACAGAGCACAATGAACACTGAAGCTTTCTTT.

This rearrangement joins TRBV6-2 or TRBV6-3 to TRBJ2-7, with D possibly being TRBD1 or TRBD2 (6 bases each). The CDR3 spans 12 residues. Trimming stripped 6 bases from V and 3 bases from J, with 9 bases between. In germline, CDR1 is MNHEY, CDR2 SVGEGT. The CDR3 region is CASSRGLYEQYF. Here the CDR3 DNA reads TGTGCCAGCAGCCGGGGGCTCTACGAGCAGTACTTC.

The rearrangement uses TRBV25-1 and TRBJ2-3; D not resolved. There are 17 residues in the CDR3. Trimming removed 0 bases at V and 1 base at J, with 14 bases between. Per germline, CDR1 MGHDK and CDR2 SYGVNS. The CDR3 coding sequence is TGTGCCAGCAGTGAATACCCGTACAGAGCTTGCACAGATACGCAGTATTTT. It codes for CASSEYPYRACTDTQYF.

This chain links TRBV6-5 with TRBJ1-6, with a tentative D call TRBD1 (5 bases). CDR1 is MNHEY, CDR2 SVGAGI, per germline. This CDR3 is 15 amino acids long. The V gene lost 6 bases and the J gene lost 8 bases, with 17 bases spanning the gap. The CDR3 bases are TGTGCCAGCAGGCCCTCACAGGTCCTCGATTCACCCCTCCACTTT. Residues: CASRPSQVLDSPLHF.

The chain carries TRBV3-1 (or the pseudogene TRBV3-2) and TRBJ1-1; no firm D call. The CDR3 runs to 15 residues. The ends were cut back, 6 bases at V and 0 bases at J, with 14 bases in the middle. CDR1 and CDR2 (germline): LGHDT, YNNKEL (reference sequence). The CDR3 reads CASSPLGSVNTEAFF. CDR3 DNA sequence: TGTGCCAGCAGTCCACTCGGGTCGGTGAACACTGAAGCTTTCTTT.

The chain recombines TRBV30 with TRBJ1-1; a weak D match, TRBD1 (6 bases). CDR1 is GTSNPN, CDR2 SVGIG, per germline (reference sequence). V gave up 1 base and J gave up 6 bases, with 21 bases separating them. This CDR3 is 16 amino acids long. The CDR3 loop is CAWSAPSLSPGAEAFF. As DNA, the CDR3 is TGTGCCTGGAGTGCACCCAGTTTATCCCCAGGGGCTGAAGCTTTCTTT.

The CDR3 coding sequence is TGTGCCAGCGCCAGGGACACTAGCACAGATACGCAGTATTTT. Translated, it gives CASARDTSTDTQYF. The rearrangement joins TRBV9 to TRBJ2-3, with D possibly matching TRBD1 (6 bases). CDR1 and CDR2 (germline): SGDLS, YYNGEE. The CDR3 is 14 amino acids. Trimming stripped 7 bases from V and 0 bases from J, with 12 bases between.

This sequence joins TRBV6-5 and TRBJ2-5, with D maybe TRBD2 (6 bases). Trimming stripped 6 bases from V and 0 bases from J, with 14 bases between. The CDR3 extends over 15 amino acids. The germline V gene encodes CDR1 MNHEY and CDR2 SVGAGI. DNA for the CDR3: TGTGCCAGCAGCCTCATGACTAGTAACCAAGAGACCCAGTACTTC. Translation: CASSLMTSNQETQYF.

The rearrangement links TRBV27 to TRBJ2-5; D may be TRBD1 (6 bases). Germline V gene data show CDR1 as MNHEY and CDR2 as SMNVEV (reference sequence). The V end was cut by 3 bases, the J end by 1 base, with 12 bases between. This CDR3 is built from 15 residues. Written as DNA, the CDR3 is TGTGCCAGCAGTTTTTGGCAGGGGAGCCAAGAGACCCAGTACTTC. This codes for CASSFWQGSQETQYF.

This clone was recorded only once. The rearrangement uses TRBV11-3 and TRBJ1-6, with a possible D match to TRBD1 (6 bases). The V and J ends lost 5 bases and 5 bases respectively, with 16 bases between them. Per germline, CDR1 SGHNT and CDR2 YENEEA. This CDR3 is built from 16 residues. The CDR3 spells CASSPPGGANNSPLHF. The CDR3 DNA reads TGTGCCAGCAGCCCCCCGGGGGGCGCGAATAATTCACCCCTCCACTTT. Variable domain in full (rest from reference TRBV11-3 and TRBJ1-6): EAGVVQSPRYKIIEKKQPVAFWCNPISGHNTLYWYLQNLGQGPELLIRYENEEAVDDSQLPKDRFSAERLKGVDSTLKIQPAELGDSAVYLCASSPPGGANNSPLHFGNGTRLTVT.

The chain has TRBV5-1 and TRBJ2-3, with D perhaps TRBD1 (6 bases). Germline V gives CDR1 SGHRS, CDR2 YFSETQ. Trimming shortened V by 2 bases and J by 0 bases, and 10 bases separated the two germline ends. The CDR3 is 15 residues long. The CDR3 DNA sequence: TGCGCCAGCAGCTTTACTGGGGGCAGCACAGATACGCAGTATTTT. Translating it yields CASSFTGGSTDTQYF.

This rearrangement joins TRBV5-4 to TRBJ2-2; 7 bases line up with TRBD1. Germline CDR1 and CDR2: SGHNT and YYREEE (reference sequence). The V segment lost 4 bases and the J segment 4 bases; nucleotides outside the gene matches: 7. This CDR3 comprises 15 residues. In DNA, the CDR3 is TGTGCCAGCAGCAGCACAGGGGTCAGCACCGGGGAGCTGTTTTTT. Its translation: CASSSTGVSTGELFF. The whole variable domain, remainder taken from reference TRBV5-4 and TRBJ2-2, is ETGVTQSPTHLIKTRGQQVTLRCSSQSGHNTVSWYQQALGQGPQFIFQYYREEENGRGNFPPRFSGLQFPNYSSELNVNALELDDSALYLCASSSTGVSTGELFFGEGSRLTVL.

The chain uses TRBV4-1 and TRBJ2-1, with 7 bases that match TRBD1. The CDR3 covers 17 residues. Unmatched junction bases numbered 8, after V lost 3 bases and J lost 0 bases. CDR1 and CDR2 from the germline V gene are MGHRA and YSYEKL. The CDR3 DNA follows: TGCGCCAGCAGCCATTCGGGACAGCTCAACTCCTACAATGAGCAGTTCTTC. As protein: CASSHSGQLNSYNEQFF.

This sequence joins TRBV5-1 and TRBJ2-3, with TRBD1 matching 12 bases. There are 15 residues in the CDR3. CDR1 and CDR2 (germline): SGHRS, YFSETQ. Trimming removed 4 bases from V and 6 bases from J; junction bases left unmatched: 6. This CDR3 is CASSQQGQGADTQYF. CDR3 bases: TGCGCCAGCAGCCAGCAGGGACAGGGGGCCGATACGCAGTATTTT.

The J gene is TRBJ1-5, the V gene TRBV21-1; TRBD1 is the table's D call, not checked against the DNA. TRBV21-1 is a pseudogene. This CDR3 comprises 14 residues. CDR3 coding DNA: TGTGCCAGCAGCCCGACAGGAAGCAATCAGCCCCAGCATTTT. This sequence encodes CASSPTGSNQPQHF.